This T cell receptor beta chain was identified in a study of T cell changes during pregnancy in multiple sclerosis. The repertoire was sequenced with immunoSEQ multiplex PCR; TCRdb's copy has only in-frame clones and lacks some. The sample includes 90,000 to 130,000 clones, about 90% seen only once; the top ten take 1.5%. This CDR3 has 14 residues. Germline lookup yields CDR1 LNHDA and CDR2 SQIVND (reference sequence). The V and J ends lost 6 bases and 1 base, in that order; junction bases with no gene match: 3. This sequence was found in a female donor with multiple sclerosis, enrolled in a pregnancy study. The V gene is TRBV19, the J gene TRBJ1-3; TRBD1 agrees at 7 bases. The starting material was peripheral blood, obtained in the third trimester of pregnancy. CDR3 residues: CASRGQASGNTIYF. The CDR3, as DNA: TGTGCCAGTAGAGGACAGGCGTCTGGAAACACCATATATTTT.